Listed here are 15 T cell receptor beta chains from one sample, sequenced in a study of blood T cell repertoires in COVID-19. Method: immunoSEQ multiplex PCR; TCRdb's copy keeps in-frame clones and lacks some. The sample comprises about 9,200 clones, around 85% of which are singletons, and around 9% rests with the top ten. The sequenced sample was peripheral blood. These receptors all come from a man in his sixties with acute or convalescent COVID-19.

The chain carries TRBV7-6 and TRBJ1-6; TRBD1 is a possible D gene (5 bases). V lost 5 bases and J lost 5, with 19 bases in between. Germline CDR1 is SGHVS and CDR2 is FNYEAQ. The CDR3 runs to 17 residues. CDR3 DNA: TGTGCCAGCAGCCCCATTTTGGGGCTGGGCAATAATTCACCCCTCCACTTT. Amino acids: CASSPILGLGNNSPLHF.

V is TRBV6-5 and J is TRBJ1-5, with 10 bases aligning to TRBD1. Germline-derived CDR1 and CDR2 are MNHEY and SVGAGI. Trimming removed 4 bases from V and 4 bases from J; junction bases left unmatched: 4. The CDR3 is made up of 15 amino acids. The CDR3 DNA sequence: TGTGCCAGCAGTTCCCTGGGACAGGGGAATCAGCCCCAGCATTTT. The encoded protein is CASSSLGQGNQPQHF.

This clone was recorded once. This sequence joins TRBV18 and TRBJ1-1; D might be TRBD1 (6 bases). Trimming shortened V by 5 bases and J by 0 bases, and 13 bases separated the two germline ends. The CDR3 sequence is 15 residues long. Germline CDR1 KGHSH, CDR2 LQKENI. The CDR3 here is CASSSGGPMNTEAFF. The CDR3 coding sequence is TGTGCCAGCTCATCCGGGGGGCCAATGAACACTGAAGCTTTCTTT.

The chain links TRBV18 to TRBJ1-2; D perhaps matches TRBD1 (5 bases). This CDR3 comprises 16 residues. Germline lookup yields CDR1 KGHSH and CDR2 LQKENI. Deletions cut 4 bases from V and 3 bases from J, with 18 bases between. The CDR3 region is CASSRSTARRDYGYTF. DNA for the CDR3: TGTGCCAGCTCACGGTCGACAGCCCGACGGGACTATGGCTACACCTTC.

Judged by abundance, this clone is large. The chain carries TRBV7-9 and TRBJ1-2, with TRBD1 identical over 10 bases. J was trimmed by 3 bases and V by 0 bases; bases with no gene match: 7. The CDR3 is made up of 17 amino acids. Germline assignment: CDR1 SEHNR and CDR2 FQNEAQ (reference sequence). CDR3 sequence: CASSLAGTGARDYGYTF. The CDR3 nucleotides are TGTGCCAGCAGCTTAGCTGGGACAGGGGCGCGGGACTATGGCTACACCTTC.

In this sample, this clone turned up a few times. The chain is built from TRBV6-5 and TRBJ1-5, with 9 positions matching TRBD1. V gave up 5 bases and J gave up 9 bases; unmatched junction bases: 11. The CDR3 covers 15 residues. Germline V gives CDR1 MNHEY, CDR2 SVGAGI. In DNA, the CDR3 is TGTGCCAGCAGTAAGGGACAGGGAGGGCTCGGGCCCCAGCATTTT. This sequence encodes CASSKGQGGLGPQHF.

V and J are TRBV7-8 and TRBJ2-7, with TRBD2 matching over 8 bases. The V gene's germline CDR1 is SGHVS and CDR2 FQNEAQ. The CDR3 length is 13 residues. V lost 1 base, J lost 11 bases, and 7 bases stayed unmatched. This chain's CDR3 is CASSLERGSKEYV. The CDR3 DNA sequence: TGTGCCAGCAGCTTAGAGCGGGGGTCTAAAGAGTACGTC.

This clone turned up a few times. The chain employs TRBV6-6 and TRBJ2-2; 7 nucleotides line up with TRBD2. This CDR3 region has 16 residues. Germline values: CDR1 MNHNY, CDR2 SVGAGI (reference sequence). J gave up 0 bases and V 2 bases, and 3 bases lay outside the gene matches. The CDR3 sequence: CASSYGGLANTGELFF. Here the CDR3 DNA reads TGTGCCAGCAGTTACGGCGGACTAGCGAACACCGGGGAGCTGTTTTTT.

This rearrangement joins TRBV5-1 to TRBJ2-1; a weak D match, TRBD2 (7 bases). The germline V gene encodes CDR1 SGHRS and CDR2 YFSETQ. There are 15 residues in the CDR3. V dropped 0 bases and J dropped 8 bases, with 15 bases sitting between them. The CDR3 coding sequence is TGCGCCAGCAGCTTGGAGTGGGGGGGCCTCGATGAGCAGTTCTTC. This codes for CASSLEWGGLDEQFF.

This chain connects TRBV19 to TRBJ2-3; 7 positions match TRBD1. Unmatched junction bases numbered 10, after V lost 5 bases and J lost 2 bases. This CDR3 comprises 16 residues. Germline values: CDR1 LNHDA, CDR2 SQIVND (reference sequence). In DNA form, the CDR3 reads TGTGCCAGTAGTGCCCGGGACAGAGGATTCACAGATACGCAGTATTTT. Translating gives CASSARDRGFTDTQYF.

V is TRBV19 and J is TRBJ2-7, with TRBD1 matching 8 bases. The CDR3 loop spans 13 amino acids. Per the germline V gene, CDR1 is LNHDA and CDR2 is SQIVND (reference sequence). Unmatched junction bases numbered 3, after V lost 5 bases and J lost 3 bases. The CDR3 coding sequence is TGTGCCAGTAGTCGCGGACAGGGCTACGAGCAGTACGTC. This codes for CASSRGQGYEQYV.

The chain couples TRBV19 to TRBJ1-3; no clear D. V dropped 7 bases and J dropped 5 bases, with 12 bases sitting between them. Germline assignment: CDR1 LNHDA and CDR2 SQIVND (reference sequence). This CDR3 spans 13 amino acids. The CDR3 sequence is CASKAADRNTIYF. The CDR3 DNA follows: TGTGCCAGTAAGGCGGCAGACCGAAACACCATATATTTT.

This chain links TRBV6-6 with TRBJ1-4; unclear D gene. The V gene's germline CDR1 is MNHNY and CDR2 SVGAGI (reference sequence). Trimming cost V 6 bases and J 2 bases, with 4 bases left between them. This CDR3 comprises 12 residues. CDR3 in DNA: TGTGCCAGCAGCGGGACTAATGAAAAACTGTTTTTT. Protein product: CASSGTNEKLFF.

CDR3 DNA sequence: TGCGCCAGCAGCCAAAGACACGCTAGCAATCAGCCCCAGCATTTT. Residues: CASSQRHASNQPQHF. The genes are TRBV4-3 and TRBJ1-5; D call uncertain. Trimming pared 2 bases from V and 0 bases from J, leaving 8 bases between. The germline gives CDR1 LGHNA, CDR2 YSLEER. This CDR3 region has 15 residues.

The V call is TRBV6-2 or TRBV6-3, the J call TRBJ1-2; D perhaps matches TRBD1 (6 bases). CDR3 length equals 12 residues. The germline V and J ends were trimmed by 4 bases and 5 bases, with 8 bases remaining between them. Germline assignment: CDR1 MNHEY and CDR2 SVGEGT. CDR3 sequence: CASSFQGYGYTF. The CDR3, as DNA: TGTGCCAGCAGTTTTCAGGGGTATGGCTACACCTTC.